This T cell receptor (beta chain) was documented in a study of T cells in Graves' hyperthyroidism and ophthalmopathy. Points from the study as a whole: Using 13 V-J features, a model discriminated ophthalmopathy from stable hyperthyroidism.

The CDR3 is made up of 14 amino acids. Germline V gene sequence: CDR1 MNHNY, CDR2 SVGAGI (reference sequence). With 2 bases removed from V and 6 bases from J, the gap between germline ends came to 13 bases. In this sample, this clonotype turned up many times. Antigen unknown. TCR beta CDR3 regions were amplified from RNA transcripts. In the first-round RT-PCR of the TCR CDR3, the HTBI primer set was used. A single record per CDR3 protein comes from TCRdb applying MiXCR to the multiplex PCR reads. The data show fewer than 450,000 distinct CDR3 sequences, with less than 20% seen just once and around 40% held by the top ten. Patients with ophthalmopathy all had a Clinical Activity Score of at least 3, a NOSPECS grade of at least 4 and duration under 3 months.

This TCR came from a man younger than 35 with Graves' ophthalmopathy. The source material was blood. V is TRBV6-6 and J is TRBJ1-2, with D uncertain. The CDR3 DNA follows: TGTGCCAGCAGTTACCCGGAGCTCCGTCATGGCTACACCTTC. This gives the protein CASSYPELRHGYTF.